This T cell receptor beta chain was found in a study of blood T cell repertoires in COVID-19. The CDR3 consists of 13 residues. Trimming shortened V by 9 bases and J by 3 bases, and 14 bases separated the two germline ends. The V gene's germline CDR1 is SNHLY and CDR2 FYNNEI. In the original analysis: Reference gene primers were amplified, and this amplification served to estimate nucleated cell counts. Sequencing was performed with immunoSEQ multiplex PCR; in TCRdb, only in-frame clones are kept and a portion is missing. V and J calls plus clone size are reproduced from that table; the DNA served to infer D and trimming. The table records 270,000 or so clones, about four fifths of them present only once.

This chain links TRBV2 with TRBJ1-2; possible D gene TRBD1, 6 bases. This receptor was obtained from a woman younger than 35 with acute or convalescent COVID-19. The sample comprised peripheral blood. CDR3 residues: CARQGAAYYGYTF. The CDR3 DNA reads TGTGCCAGACAGGGCGCGGCTTACTATGGCTACACCTTC.